The next 32 T cell receptor beta chains were all read from a single sample in a study of cytomegalovirus exposure and HLA in healthy donors. The primer mix had 60 Vbeta and 13 Jbeta primers. Profiling relied on immunoSEQ multiplex PCR, and the TCRdb table lists in-frame clones only, not all of them. The table records about 120,000 clones, roughly 15% of them present only once. Input material: PBMCs. These receptors were collected from a female donor in good health and CMV-seropositive.

The chain couples TRBV28 to TRBJ1-2; 9 nucleotides line up with TRBD1. From germline, CDR1 is MDHEN and CDR2 SYDVKM. This CDR3 is built from 15 residues. Unmatched junction bases numbered 9, after V lost 6 bases and J lost 4 bases. CDR3: CASRILQGASYGYTF. The CDR3 coding sequence is TGTGCCAGCAGAATCCTACAGGGGGCTAGCTATGGCTACACCTTC.

This rearrangement joins TRBV6-5 to TRBJ2-5; tentative D call: TRBD1 (5 bases). This CDR3 spans 11 amino acids. V lost 2 bases to trimming and J lost 13 bases, with 11 bases between them. Germline values: CDR1 MNHEY, CDR2 SVGAGI. Written as DNA, the CDR3 is TGTGCCAGCAGTTACGCACAGGTTTCGTACTTC. This sequence encodes CASSYAQVSYF.

There are a few counts of this clone. An end of the junction does not agree with germline; a read error may underlie this. This sequence joins TRBV5-1 and TRBJ2-7, with 7 bases that match TRBD1. Germline V gives CDR1 SGHRS, CDR2 YFSETQ. The CDR3 contains 14 residues. The CDR3 here is CANSAAGGSYEQYF. In DNA form, the CDR3 reads TGCGCCAACAGCGCGGCAGGGGGAAGCTACGAGCAGTACTTC.

This rearrangement joins TRBV7-9 to TRBJ1-2; 7 bases agree with TRBD1. Germline lookup yields CDR1 SEHNR and CDR2 FQNEAQ (reference sequence). The trim removed 2 bases at V and 0 bases at J, leaving 9 bases unmatched. The CDR3 runs 17 residues. Written as DNA, the CDR3 is TGTGCCAGCAGCTTACCCCTAGGACAGGCCCCTAACTATGGCTACACCTTC. Its translation is CASSLPLGQAPNYGYTF.

The V call is TRBV4-3, the J call TRBJ2-5; 7 positions match TRBD2. CDR3 length: 18 residues. Looked up from germline, CDR1 is LGHNA and CDR2 is YSLEER. J was trimmed by 2 bases and V by 2 bases; bases with no gene match: 14. CDR3 nucleotides: TGCGCCAGCAGCCAAAATAAAGTCGCTAGCGGAAAACAAGAGACCCAGTACTTC. It codes for CASSQNKVASGKQETQYF.

The V and J genes are TRBV6-5 and TRBJ2-7; D remains unclear. From germline, CDR1 is MNHEY and CDR2 SVGAGI. This CDR3 has 14 amino acids. The germline V and J ends were trimmed by 0 bases and 4 bases, with 10 bases remaining between them. Here the CDR3 DNA reads TGTGCCAGCAGTTACTCTTTTCAGGTTTACGAGCAGTACTTC. It encodes CASSYSFQVYEQYF.

In its sample, this clone was seen a few times. The chain links TRBV19 to TRBJ2-3; the match to TRBD2 covers 13 bases. Unmatched junction bases numbered 9, after V lost 4 bases and J lost 2 bases. This CDR3 comprises 18 residues. Germline V gene lookup returns CDR1 LNHDA and CDR2 SQIVND (reference sequence). CDR3 in DNA: TGTGCCAGTAGTACGGGGACTAGCGGGGTAGTTTTCACAGATACGCAGTATTTT. Translation: CASSTGTSGVVFTDTQYF.

The chain combines TRBV30 with TRBJ2-1; 16 nucleotides match TRBD2. Germline trimming cut 6 bases from V and 4 bases from J; bases unmatched to any gene: 9. Germline loops: CDR1 GTSNPN, CDR2 SVGIG (reference sequence). The CDR3 has 17 residues. In DNA form, the CDR3 reads TGTGCCTGCCTGGGACTAGCGGGGGGGCCGAGGTACAATGAGCAGTTCTTC. Amino acids: CACLGLAGGPRYNEQFF.

The chain joins TRBV5-1 to TRBJ2-1; TRBD2 is a possible D gene (5 bases). Trimming cost V 0 bases and J 15 bases, with 19 bases left between them. The germline V gene encodes CDR1 SGHRS and CDR2 YFSETQ. The CDR3 extends over 14 amino acids. The CDR3 nucleotides are TGCGCCAGCAGCTTGGATGTGGGCGGACTTGAGAGGTTCTTC. This gives the protein CASSLDVGGLERFF.

This clone was observed a handful of times. This chain connects TRBV5-1 to TRBJ1-1; a possible D gene is TRBD1 (6 bases). There are 15 residues in the CDR3. CDR1 and CDR2 from the germline V gene are SGHRS and YFSETQ. V lost 1 base and J 2 bases, leaving 12 bases between the germline ends. For the CDR3, the DNA is TGCGCCAGCAGCTTGTCAGGGGTTCCAAACACTGAAGCTTTCTTT. Translation gives CASSLSGVPNTEAFF.

This chain joins TRBV11-2 and TRBJ2-7; 7 bases are a match to TRBD1. The CDR3 has 16 residues. V lost 5 bases and J lost 9; bases outside the gene matches: 19. CDR1 is SGHAT and CDR2 is FQNNGV in the germline V gene. DNA for the CDR3: TGTGCCAGCAGCCCCCTGCCAGGGGGTTATTACCGGGGGCAGTACTTC. This translates into CASSPLPGGYYRGQYF.

The chain employs TRBV5-1 and TRBJ2-5; TRBD2 matches at 7 bases. Trimming cost V 3 bases and J 5 bases; bases outside gene matches: 7. Germline V gene data show CDR1 as SGHRS and CDR2 as YFSETQ. This CDR3 contains 14 residues. DNA for the CDR3: TGCGCCAGCAGCTCCAGGACTAGTCGGGAGACCCAGTACTTC. It is translated as CASSSRTSRETQYF.

This clone has just a few counts. The gene calls are TRBV5-6 and TRBJ2-3; 7 bases are a match to TRBD1. Germline V gene data show CDR1 as SGHDT and CDR2 as YYEEEE. CDR3 length equals 15 residues. The trim removed 3 bases at V and 2 bases at J, leaving 6 bases unmatched. The CDR3 DNA reads TGTGCCAGCAGCTGGTCGGACAGGTTCACAGATACGCAGTATTTT. Its translation: CASSWSDRFTDTQYF.

This clone was counted only a few times. The chain couples TRBV6-5 to TRBJ2-3; the match to TRBD2 covers 12 bases. This CDR3 has 14 residues. Losses at the gene ends were 6 bases for V and 11 bases for J; bases not matched to a gene: 9. The germline CDR1 and CDR2 sequences are MNHEY and SVGAGI. CDR3 in amino acids: CASSRRLAGVEQYF. As DNA, the CDR3 is TGTGCCAGCAGCCGACGACTAGCGGGAGTGGAGCAGTATTTT.

This clone was detected a few times. This chain links TRBV9 with TRBJ2-2; TRBD2 matches 7 bases. This CDR3 has 17 amino acids. Trimming took 0 bases from V and 6 from J; bases not matched to a gene: 11. The V gene's germline CDR1 is SGDLS and CDR2 YYNGEE. The CDR3 is CASSVVGAGVSPGELFF. The CDR3 DNA sequence: TGTGCCAGCAGCGTAGTAGGGGCGGGAGTGTCTCCCGGGGAGCTGTTTTTT.

This clone was counted a few times. J is TRBJ2-1 and V is TRBV4-3; TRBD2 agrees at 9 bases. This CDR3 region has 16 residues. V lost 1 base, J lost 4 bases, and 5 bases stayed unmatched. In germline, CDR1 is LGHNA, CDR2 YSLEER. The CDR3 protein is CASSQGAGGEYNEQFF. CDR3 sequence (DNA): TGCGCCAGCAGCCAAGGTGCGGGAGGGGAGTACAATGAGCAGTTCTTC.

The chain has TRBV4-3 and TRBJ2-5, with 9 bases fitting TRBD2. CDR3 length: 17 residues. Germline V lookup: CDR1 LGHNA, CDR2 YSLEER. V was clipped by 0 bases and J by 4 bases; unmatched bases: 9. The CDR3 region has the DNA TGCGCCAGCAGCCAAGATCGGGCGGGGGGGCCCGGAGAGACCCAGTACTTC. Translation gives CASSQDRAGGPGETQYF.

This clone turned up a few times. V and J are TRBV7-9 and TRBJ1-2; TRBD1 might be the D (5 bases). The CDR3 has 12 residues. Per the germline V gene, CDR1 is SEHNR and CDR2 is FQNEAQ (reference sequence). Trimming left V 1 base short and J 9 bases short, with 9 bases between. The CDR3 sequence: CASSLEQGRYTF. CDR3 sequence (DNA): TGTGCCAGCAGCTTAGAGCAGGGTCGCTACACCTTC.

The chain is built from TRBV10-3 and TRBJ2-7; 10 bases fit TRBD2. This CDR3 region has 16 residues. The J segment lost 5 bases and the V segment lost 1 base, leaving 8 bases of the junction unmatched. Per germline, CDR1 ENHRY and CDR2 SYGVKD. Here the CDR3 reads CAISEFVGTSADEQYF. DNA of the CDR3: TGTGCCATCAGTGAGTTTGTCGGGACTAGCGCCGACGAGCAGTACTTC.

Points on this clone: A junction end diverges from the germline sequence, so it may reflect a read error. The chain recombines TRBV7-7 with TRBJ2-5; D is perhaps TRBD2 (6 bases). Germline loops: CDR1 SSHAT, CDR2 FNYEAQ (reference sequence). The CDR3 runs to 16 residues. The DNA for the CDR3 is TGTGCTAGCAGCTTAGAGGAGGGTCCGGGGGAAGAGACCCAGTACTTC. Translation gives CASSLEEGPGEETQYF.

V gene TRBV2 combines with J gene TRBJ1-1; tentative D call: TRBD1 (5 bases). The CDR3 runs 14 residues. Germline CDR1 reads SNHLY; CDR2 reads FYNNEI. V was cut by 3 bases and J by 3 bases, with 11 bases left in between. This CDR3 is CASSDGRAYTEAFF. CDR3 bases: TGTGCCAGCAGTGATGGCAGGGCGTACACTGAAGCTTTCTTT.

This clone has just a few counts. V gene TRBV10-3 combines with J gene TRBJ2-3; the match to TRBD2 covers 13 bases. J was trimmed by 5 bases and V by 6 bases; bases with no gene match: 2. CDR1 is ENHRY and CDR2 is SYGVKD in the germline V gene. There are 14 residues in the CDR3. CDR3 DNA sequence: TGTGCCATCAGCACTAGCGGGGGGGAAGATACGCAGTATTTT. Translation: CAISTSGGEDTQYF.

The table lists this clone with a few counts. The V gene is TRBV7-2, the J gene TRBJ1-4; D ambiguous. The V gene lost 4 bases and the J gene lost 3 bases, with 12 bases spanning the gap. CDR3 length equals 15 residues. Germline lookup yields CDR1 SGHTA and CDR2 FQGNSA. The CDR3 DNA reads as TGTGCCAGCAGCTGGGTGGCGGGGTCTAATGAAAAACTGTTTTTT. Encoded protein: CASSWVAGSNEKLFF.

V usage is TRBV7-9 and J usage is TRBJ2-3; 7 positions match TRBD1. The CDR3 sequence is 15 residues long. CDR1 is SEHNR and CDR2 is FQNEAQ in the germline V gene (reference sequence). The J segment lost 0 bases and the V segment lost 3 bases, leaving 3 bases of the junction unmatched. The CDR3 loop is CASSFRGQSTDTQYF. The CDR3 DNA is TGTGCCAGCAGCTTTAGGGGACAGAGCACAGATACGCAGTATTTT.

This rearrangement joins TRBV15 to TRBJ2-7; TRBD2 matches at 8 bases. This CDR3 region has 15 residues. Germline V gives CDR1 LNHNV, CDR2 YYDKDF (reference sequence). V gave up 4 bases and J gave up 0 bases; unmatched junction bases: 5. Written as DNA, the CDR3 is TGTGCCACCAGCAAGATAGCGGGAAACTCCTACGAGCAGTACTTC. Protein sequence: CATSKIAGNSYEQYF.

The chain uses TRBV4-3 and TRBJ1-6; 8 bases are a match to TRBD1. Germline values: CDR1 LGHNA, CDR2 YSLEER. V lost 0 bases, J lost 7 bases, and 8 bases stayed unmatched. This CDR3 spans 17 amino acids. CDR3 amino acids: CASSQDLRQGWNSPLHF. The CDR3 coding sequence is TGCGCCAGCAGCCAAGATTTAAGACAGGGGTGGAATTCACCCCTCCACTTT.

This rearrangement joins TRBV14 to TRBJ2-3, with D possibly TRBD2 on 7 matching bases. This CDR3 is built from 16 residues. Trimming cost V 1 base and J 3 bases, with 14 bases left between them. Germline V gene lookup returns CDR1 SGHDN and CDR2 FVKESK. The CDR3 sequence: CASSQVRGRGTDTQYF. CDR3 sequence (DNA): TGTGCCAGCAGCCAAGTACGGGGGAGGGGGACAGATACGCAGTATTTT.

The chain links TRBV5-1 to TRBJ2-5; 10 bases line up with TRBD2. The CDR3 runs to 16 residues. Germline loops: CDR1 SGHRS, CDR2 YFSETQ. The junction had 11 bases not matched to a gene; V was cut back by 3 bases and J by 6 bases. DNA for the CDR3: TGCGCCAGCAGCTCCTTAGCGGGGGGCCGACCAAAGACCCAGTACTTC. Encoded protein: CASSSLAGGRPKTQYF.

The chain has TRBV7-9 and TRBJ2-7; D not resolved. V was trimmed by 4 bases and J by 6 bases, leaving 10 bases between them. The CDR3 loop spans 12 amino acids. Germline V gene data show CDR1 as SEHNR and CDR2 as FQNEAQ (reference sequence). Here the CDR3 reads CASSSASPEQYF. CDR3 sequence (DNA): TGTGCCAGCAGCTCAGCGAGTCCCGAGCAGTACTTC.

This clone was picked up a small number of times. Here the CDR3 DNA reads TGTGCCAGCAGTGGAAGAGGGGGCCTGCGATATGGCTACACCTTC. It encodes CASSGRGGLRYGYTF. The chain joins TRBV25-1 to TRBJ1-2, with 7 bases matching TRBD1. V dropped 4 bases and J dropped 5; count of bases not matched to a gene: 10. The CDR3 length is 15 residues. The germline gives CDR1 MGHDK, CDR2 SYGVNS.

This clone has ten or more counts. V and J are TRBV7-9 and TRBJ2-7, with 7 bases aligning to TRBD2. Germline V lookup: CDR1 SEHNR, CDR2 FQNEAQ (reference sequence). CDR3 length: 14 amino acids. Trimming cost V 3 bases and J 4 bases; bases outside gene matches: 6. The CDR3 DNA sequence: TGTGCCAGCAGCTTGGCGGGAGTCTTTTACGAGCAGTACTTC. It translates to CASSLAGVFYEQYF.

This clone was seen only a few times. The genes are TRBV27 and TRBJ1-4, with D unclear. Trimming removed 4 bases from V and 8 bases from J, with 11 bases in between. The CDR3 length is 13 residues. Germline CDR1 is MNHEY and CDR2 is SMNVEV (reference sequence). In nucleotides, the CDR3 is TGTGCCAGCAGTTCGGGAGTAGGAGAAAAACTGTTTTTT. This codes for CASSSGVGEKLFF. Together with reference TRBV27 and TRBJ1-4, the CDR3 gives the full variable domain: EAQVTQNPRYLITVTGKKLTVTCSQNMNHEYMSWYRQDPGLGLRQIYYSMNVEVTDKGDVPEGYKVSRKEKRNFPLILESPSPNQTSLYFCASSSGVGEKLFFGSGTQLSVL.